The 2 T cell receptor beta chains below all came from one sample that was sequenced in a study of T cells in Graves' hyperthyroidism and ophthalmopathy. TCR beta CDR3 regions were amplified from RNA transcripts. Researchers ran a first-round RT-PCR on the TCR CDR3 using the HTBI primer set. TCRdb ran MiXCR on the multiplex PCR reads and lists one entry per CDR3 protein. This sample has about 840,000 distinct CDR3 sequences, with over 35% found just once. The sequencing sample was made of blood. The receptor source for this set is a young man with Graves' hyperthyroidism.

Of note for this clonotype: As the CDR3 is not closed by the conserved phenylalanine or tryptophan, this likely results from a read error. Because the CDR3's place on the DNA is in doubt, the DNA is left out and the CDR3 is given as listed by TCRdb. The CDR3 protein is CSVAGSTTNT. This chain joins TRBV29-1 and TRBJ2-5; the table's D call, TRBD2, has no DNA check behind it. The CDR3 totals 10 residues, both ends included. CDR1 and CDR2 (germline): SQVTM, ANQGSEA.

On this clonotype itself: This may come from a read error, since a much larger clone is one base off. Given the absence of the conserved phenylalanine or tryptophan at the CDR3 end, a read error is likely. This chain uses TRBV29-1 with TRBJ2-7, with 8 bases identical to TRBD2. CDR1 is SQVTM and CDR2 is ANQGSEA in the germline V gene. Trimming took 0 bases from V and 3 from J; bases not matched to a gene: 4. The CDR3 is 14 amino acids. The CDR3 nucleotides read TGCAGCGTTGAAGACGGGGCGGGAGGCTACGAGCAGTACCTC. This gives the protein CSVEDGAGGYEQYL.